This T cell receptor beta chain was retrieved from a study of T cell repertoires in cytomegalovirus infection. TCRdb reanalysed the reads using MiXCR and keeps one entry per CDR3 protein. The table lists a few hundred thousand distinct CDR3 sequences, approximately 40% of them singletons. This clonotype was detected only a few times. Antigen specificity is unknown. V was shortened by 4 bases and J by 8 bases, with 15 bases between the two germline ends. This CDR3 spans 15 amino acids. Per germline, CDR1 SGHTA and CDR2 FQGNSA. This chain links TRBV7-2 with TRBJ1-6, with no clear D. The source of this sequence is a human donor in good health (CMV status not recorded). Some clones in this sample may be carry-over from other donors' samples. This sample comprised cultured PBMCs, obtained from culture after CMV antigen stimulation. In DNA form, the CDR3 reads TGTGCCAGCAGCTCCGTGGGCAGCCGAGATTCACCCCTCCACTTT. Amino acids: CASSSVGSRDSPLHF.